One and the same sample provided the 7 T cell receptor beta chains below, sequenced in a study of blood T cells in healthy people across ages. Then a second PCR, running roughly 7 to 11 cycles, was carried out with a sample-barcoded 5' primer and a J-beta primer mix. Each CDR3 protein is one row after TCRdb ran MiXCR on the 5' RACE reads. Of 600,000 to 800,000 distinct CDR3 sequences listed, under 25% are singletons. The sequenced sample was blood. These receptors were obtained from an older man in good health.

The rearrangement links TRBV10-3 to TRBJ1-6, with D unresolved. Trimming stripped 2 bases from V and 7 bases from J, with 9 bases between. The CDR3 has 14 residues. Germline CDR1 and CDR2: ENHRY and SYGVKD. The CDR3 reads CAISEGLGNSPLHF. CDR3 nucleotide sequence: TGTGCCATCAGTGAGGGCTTGGGCAATTCACCCCTCCACTTT.

This clonotype has more than one count but fewer than ten. The chain has TRBV5-1 and TRBJ2-1, with 11 nucleotides matching TRBD2. Trimming cost V 6 bases and J 4 bases; bases outside gene matches: 9. Per germline, CDR1 SGHRS and CDR2 YFSETQ. This CDR3 has 16 residues. In DNA form, the CDR3 reads TGCGCCAGCAAAGGGGACGGGACTAGCGGTTACAATGAGCAGTTCTTC. Translating it yields CASKGDGTSGYNEQFF.

At least ten counts were recorded for this clonotype. CDR3 in amino acids: CASSLASYTGELFF. CDR3 nucleotides: TGTGCCAGCAGCTTGGCCTCCTACACCGGGGAGCTGTTTTTT. The chain employs TRBV5-6 and TRBJ2-2; the D is unclear. Germline CDR1 is SGHDT and CDR2 is YYEEEE. Trimming removed 0 bases at V and 3 bases at J, with 6 bases between. This CDR3 is built from 14 residues.

The chain recombines TRBV5-1 with TRBJ1-2; D not resolved. The CDR3 is 14 amino acids. CDR1 is SGHRS and CDR2 is YFSETQ in the germline V gene. Trimming removed 0 bases at V and 4 bases at J, with 10 bases between. DNA for the CDR3: TGCGCCAGCAGCTTGGGGAGGGTAGGCTATGGCTACACCTTC. It encodes CASSLGRVGYGYTF.

The chain combines TRBV20-1 with TRBJ1-3, with TRBD1 identical over 8 bases. V lost 3 bases, J lost 4 bases, and 5 bases stayed unmatched. The CDR3 length is 14 residues. Germline CDR1 reads DFQATT; CDR2 reads SNEGSKA (reference sequence). The CDR3 DNA sequence: TGCAGTGCTAGTCCTCCAGGGGGCGGAAACACCATATATTTT. This sequence encodes CSASPPGGGNTIYF.

The chain is built from TRBV28 and TRBJ1-1; 8 bases fit TRBD1. This CDR3 region has 15 residues. With V trimmed by 3 bases and J by 2 bases, 5 bases remained unmatched. Germline values: CDR1 MDHEN, CDR2 SYDVKM. The CDR3 DNA sequence: TGTGCCAGCAGTTTGGACAGGGTAGGAAACACTGAAGCTTTCTTT. Protein sequence: CASSLDRVGNTEAFF.

This clonotype came up a few times. The gene calls are TRBV2 and TRBJ2-7, with no clear D. The V and J ends lost 2 bases and 6 bases respectively, with 5 bases between them. There are 11 residues in the CDR3. In germline, CDR1 is SNHLY, CDR2 FYNNEI. The CDR3 sequence: CASSEFSEQYF. The CDR3 DNA reads as TGTGCCAGCAGTGAATTTTCCGAGCAGTACTTC.